The 9 T cell receptor beta chains below were found in one sample sequenced in a study of T cells after yellow fever vaccination. TCRdb independently ran MiXCR on the 5' RACE reads; one entry per CDR3 protein. The sample carries about 580,000 distinct CDR3 sequences, less than 20% recorded once. Material: PBMCs, obtained 5 to 6 days after the first yellow fever vaccination. The receptors derive from a young man who received the YFV17D yellow fever vaccine.

CDR3 amino acids: CSARAGASGARNEQFF. The CDR3 bases are TGCAGTGCTAGAGCTGGGGCTAGCGGGGCACGGAATGAGCAGTTCTTC. This sequence joins TRBV20-1 and TRBJ2-1, with 9 bases aligning to TRBD2. Trimming removed 1 base from V and 7 bases from J; junction bases left unmatched: 11. CDR3 size: 16 residues. Germline V gene data show CDR1 as DFQATT and CDR2 as SNEGSKA (reference sequence).

This clonotype was seen a few times. The chain uses TRBV15 and TRBJ2-5, with TRBD2 matching over 11 bases. This CDR3 comprises 17 residues. The V gene end was trimmed by 3 bases and the J gene end by 3 bases; junction bases not matched to a gene: 9. Per germline, CDR1 LNHNV and CDR2 YYDKDF (reference sequence). CDR3 bases: TGTGCCACCAGCAGCCAATCTTTACTAGCGGGGGAAGAGACCCAGTACTTC. Its translation is CATSSQSLLAGEETQYF. The variable domain in full, completed from reference TRBV15 and TRBJ2-5, reads DAMVIQNPRYQVTQFGKPVTLSCSQTLNHNVMYWYQQKSSQAPKLLFHYYDKDFNNEADTPDNFQSRRPNTSFCFLDIRSPGLGDTAMYLCATSSQSLLAGEETQYFGPGTRLLVL.

This clonotype appeared a few times. The genes are TRBV7-9 and TRBJ1-2, with D possibly matching TRBD1 (6 bases). CDR1 is SEHNR and CDR2 is FQNEAQ in the germline V gene (reference sequence). The CDR3 covers 14 residues. V was clipped by 5 bases and J by 2 bases, with 12 bases between them. The CDR3 here is CASSHRTANYGYTF. For the CDR3, the DNA is TGTGCCAGCAGCCATAGGACAGCCAACTATGGCTACACCTTC.

This clonotype was seen repeatedly, ten times or more. The chain has TRBV12-3 or TRBV12-4 and TRBJ2-1; D perhaps matches TRBD1 (7 bases). CDR3 length equals 15 residues. The V end was cut by 6 bases, the J end by 0 bases, with 12 bases between. CDR3 nucleotides: TGTGCCAGCAGCGCGGGACAGAGCTCCTACAATGAGCAGTTCTTC. Its protein is CASSAGQSSYNEQFF.

This chain joins TRBV7-2 and TRBJ1-1; D remains unclear. Trimming shortened V by 5 bases and J by 6 bases, and 16 bases separated the two germline ends. This CDR3 contains 14 residues. CDR1 SGHTA and CDR2 FQGNSA come from the germline V gene. CDR3 in amino acids: CASSKRFRDAEAFF. CDR3 nucleotides: TGTGCCAGCAGCAAAAGGTTCAGAGACGCTGAAGCTTTCTTT.

This clonotype was seen a handful of times. V and J are TRBV28 and TRBJ2-7; 9 nucleotides agree with TRBD1. Germline values: CDR1 MDHEN, CDR2 SYDVKM. Unmatched junction bases numbered 8, after V lost 4 bases and J lost 4 bases. The CDR3 covers 15 residues. CDR3 bases: TGTGCCAGCAGTTCCTCCGGGACAGGGCTATACGAGCAGTACGTC. It is translated as CASSSSGTGLYEQYV.

The chain links TRBV5-1 to TRBJ1-1; tentative D call: TRBD1 (6 bases). CDR1 is SGHRS and CDR2 is YFSETQ in the germline V gene. V lost 4 bases, J lost 1 base, and 11 bases lay in between. This CDR3 contains 14 residues. CDR3 amino acids: CASSPLTGNTEAFF. The CDR3 coding sequence is TGCGCCAGCAGCCCCCTGACAGGGAACACTGAAGCTTTCTTT.

The rearrangement links TRBV6-1 to TRBJ2-4, with 8 bases lining up with TRBD1. V shed 5 bases and J 0 bases; nucleotides not matched to a gene: 9. The CDR3 is made up of 17 amino acids. Germline-derived CDR1 and CDR2 are MNHNS and SASEGT. The CDR3 reads CASSPSDRGIAKNIQYF. Written as DNA, the CDR3 is TGTGCCAGCAGTCCTTCCGACAGGGGAATAGCCAAAAACATTCAGTACTTC.

This clonotype was seen a handful of times. This sequence joins TRBV11-1 and TRBJ2-3; 7 bases map to TRBD1. Germline V lookup: CDR1 SGHAT, CDR2 FQDESV (reference sequence). V lost 5 bases and J lost 0; bases outside the gene matches: 14. The CDR3 contains 18 residues. The CDR3 loop is CASSPSPDRLDSTDTQYF. CDR3 in DNA: TGTGCCAGCAGCCCCTCCCCGGACAGGCTCGATAGCACAGATACGCAGTATTTT.